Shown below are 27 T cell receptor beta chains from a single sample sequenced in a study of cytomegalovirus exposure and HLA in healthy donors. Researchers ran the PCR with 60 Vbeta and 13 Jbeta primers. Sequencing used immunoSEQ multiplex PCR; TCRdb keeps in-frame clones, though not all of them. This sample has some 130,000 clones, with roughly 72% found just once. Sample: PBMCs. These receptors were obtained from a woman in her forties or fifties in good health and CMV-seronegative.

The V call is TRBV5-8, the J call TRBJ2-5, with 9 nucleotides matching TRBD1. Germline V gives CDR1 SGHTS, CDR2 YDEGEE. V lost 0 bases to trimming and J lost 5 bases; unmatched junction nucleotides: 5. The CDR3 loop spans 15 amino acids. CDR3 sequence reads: CASSLAGTGSETQYF. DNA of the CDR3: TGTGCCAGCAGCTTGGCCGGGACAGGGTCGGAGACCCAGTACTTC. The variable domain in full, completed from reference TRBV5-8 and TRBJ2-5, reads EAGVTQSPTHLIKTRGQQATLRCSPISGHTSVYWYQQALGLGLQFLLWYDEGEERNRGNFPPRFSGRQFPNYSSELNVNALELEDSALYLCASSLAGTGSETQYFGPGTRLLVL.

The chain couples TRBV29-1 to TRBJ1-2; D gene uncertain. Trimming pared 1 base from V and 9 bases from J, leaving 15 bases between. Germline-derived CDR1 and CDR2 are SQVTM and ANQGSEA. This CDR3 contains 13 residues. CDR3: CSVEGGRLTRYTF. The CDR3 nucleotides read TGCAGCGTTGAAGGCGGCAGACTTACCCGCTACACCTTC. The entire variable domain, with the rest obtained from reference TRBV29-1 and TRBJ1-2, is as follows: SAVISQKPSRDICQRGTSLTIQCQVDSQVTMMFWYRQQPGQSLTLIATANQGSEATYESGFVIDKFPISRPNLTFSTLTVSNMSPEDSSIYLCSVEGGRLTRYTFGSGTRLTVV.

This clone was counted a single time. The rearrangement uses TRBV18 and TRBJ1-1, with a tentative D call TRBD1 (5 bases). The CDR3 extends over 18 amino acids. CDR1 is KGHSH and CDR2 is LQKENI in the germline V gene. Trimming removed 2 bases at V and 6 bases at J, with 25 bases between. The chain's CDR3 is CASSPSGGAKRSYAEAFF. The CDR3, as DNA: TGTGCCAGCTCACCATCAGGAGGGGCTAAAAGGTCCTACGCTGAAGCTTTCTTT.

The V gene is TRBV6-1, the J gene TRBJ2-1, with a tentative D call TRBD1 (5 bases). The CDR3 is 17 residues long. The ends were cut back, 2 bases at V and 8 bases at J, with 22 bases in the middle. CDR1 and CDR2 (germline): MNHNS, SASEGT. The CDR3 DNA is TGTGCCAGCAGTGAAATCGCGCAGGGAATTACCCAATATGAGCAGTTCTTC. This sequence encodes CASSEIAQGITQYEQFF.

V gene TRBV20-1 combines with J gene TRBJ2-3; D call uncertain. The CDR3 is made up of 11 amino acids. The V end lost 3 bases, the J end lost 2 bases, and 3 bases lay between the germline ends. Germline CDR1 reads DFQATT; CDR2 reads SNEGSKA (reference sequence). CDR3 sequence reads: CSASFTDTQYF. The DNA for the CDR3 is TGCAGTGCTAGCTTCACAGATACGCAGTATTTT.

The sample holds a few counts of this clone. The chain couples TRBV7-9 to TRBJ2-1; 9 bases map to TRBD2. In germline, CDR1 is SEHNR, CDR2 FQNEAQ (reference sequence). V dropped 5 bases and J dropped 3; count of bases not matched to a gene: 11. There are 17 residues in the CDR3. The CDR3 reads CASSPRSGRPHYNEQFF. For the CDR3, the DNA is TGTGCCAGCAGCCCCCGTAGCGGGAGACCTCACTACAATGAGCAGTTCTTC.

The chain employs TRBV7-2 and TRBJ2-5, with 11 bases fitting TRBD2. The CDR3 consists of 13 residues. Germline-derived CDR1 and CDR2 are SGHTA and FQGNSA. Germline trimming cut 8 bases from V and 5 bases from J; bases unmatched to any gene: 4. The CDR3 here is CASLAGGSETQYF. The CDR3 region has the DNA TGTGCCAGCCTAGCGGGAGGAAGTGAGACCCAGTACTTC. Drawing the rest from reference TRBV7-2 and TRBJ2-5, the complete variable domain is GAGVSQSPSNKVTEKGKDVELRCDPISGHTALYWYRQSLGQGLEFLIYFQGNSAPDKSGLPSDRFSAERTGGSVSTLTIQRTQQEDSAVYLCASLAGGSETQYFGPGTRLLVL.

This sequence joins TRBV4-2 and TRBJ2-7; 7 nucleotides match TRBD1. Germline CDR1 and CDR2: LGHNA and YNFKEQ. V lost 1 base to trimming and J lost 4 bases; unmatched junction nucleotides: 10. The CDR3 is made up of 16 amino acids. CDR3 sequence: CASSQVGGTGVYEQYF. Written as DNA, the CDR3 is TGTGCCAGCAGCCAAGTGGGCGGAACAGGGGTGTACGAGCAGTACTTC.

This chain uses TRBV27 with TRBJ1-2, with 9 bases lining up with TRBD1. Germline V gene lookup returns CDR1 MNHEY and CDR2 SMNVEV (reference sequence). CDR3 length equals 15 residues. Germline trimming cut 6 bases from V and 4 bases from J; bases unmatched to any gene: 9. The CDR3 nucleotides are TGTGCCAGCAGAAATCCCACAGGGGGCGCCTATGGCTACACCTTC. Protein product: CASRNPTGGAYGYTF.

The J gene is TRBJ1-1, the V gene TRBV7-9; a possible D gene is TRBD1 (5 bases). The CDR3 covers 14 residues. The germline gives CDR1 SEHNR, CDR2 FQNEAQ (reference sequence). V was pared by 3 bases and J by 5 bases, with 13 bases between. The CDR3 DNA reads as TGTGCCAGCAGCTTGTACCGGGGGGGGACTGAAGCTTTCTTT. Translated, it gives CASSLYRGGTEAFF.

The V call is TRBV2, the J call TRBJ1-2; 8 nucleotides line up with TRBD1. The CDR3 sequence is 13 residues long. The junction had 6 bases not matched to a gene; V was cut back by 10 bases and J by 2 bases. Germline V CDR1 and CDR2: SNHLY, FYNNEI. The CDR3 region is CATRGTGNYGYTF. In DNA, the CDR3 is TGTGCCACCCGAGGGACAGGCAACTATGGCTACACCTTC.

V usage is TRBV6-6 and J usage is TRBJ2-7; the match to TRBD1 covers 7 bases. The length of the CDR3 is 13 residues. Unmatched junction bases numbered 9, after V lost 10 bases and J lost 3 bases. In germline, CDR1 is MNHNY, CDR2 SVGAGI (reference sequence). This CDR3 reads CATLRQGDYEQYV. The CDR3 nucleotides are TGTGCCACCTTAAGACAGGGCGACTACGAGCAGTACGTC.

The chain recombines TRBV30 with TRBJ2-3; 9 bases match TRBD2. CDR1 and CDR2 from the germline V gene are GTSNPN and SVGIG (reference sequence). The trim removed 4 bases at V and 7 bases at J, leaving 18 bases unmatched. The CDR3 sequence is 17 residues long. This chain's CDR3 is CAWKSIGRAGGLNTQYF. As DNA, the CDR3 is TGTGCCTGGAAGAGTATCGGGCGAGCGGGAGGATTGAATACGCAGTATTTT.

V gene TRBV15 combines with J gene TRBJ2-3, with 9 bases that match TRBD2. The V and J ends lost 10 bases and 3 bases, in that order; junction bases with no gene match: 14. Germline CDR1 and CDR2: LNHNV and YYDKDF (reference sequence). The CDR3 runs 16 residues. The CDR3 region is CAIREVAGVGTDTQYF. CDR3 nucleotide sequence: TGTGCCATACGGGAGGTAGCGGGAGTTGGGACAGATACGCAGTATTTT.

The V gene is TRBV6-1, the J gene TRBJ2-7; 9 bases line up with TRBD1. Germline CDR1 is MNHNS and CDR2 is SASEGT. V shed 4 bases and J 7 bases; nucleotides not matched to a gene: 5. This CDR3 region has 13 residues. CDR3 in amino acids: CASSAGQGREQYV. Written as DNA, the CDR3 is TGTGCCAGCAGTGCGGGACAGGGAAGAGAGCAGTACGTC.

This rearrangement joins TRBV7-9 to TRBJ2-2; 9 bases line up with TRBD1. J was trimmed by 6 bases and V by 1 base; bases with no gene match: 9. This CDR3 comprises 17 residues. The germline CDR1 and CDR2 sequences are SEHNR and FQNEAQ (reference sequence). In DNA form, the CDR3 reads TGTGCCAGCAGCTTAGACCGCGGGACAGGGAATCCCGGGGAGCTGTTTTTT. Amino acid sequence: CASSLDRGTGNPGELFF. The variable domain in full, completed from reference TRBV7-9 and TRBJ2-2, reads DTGVSQNPRHKITKRGQNVTFRCDPISEHNRLYWYRQTLGQGPEFLTYFQNEAQLEKSRLLSDRFSAERPKGSFSTLEIQRTEQGDSAMYLCASSLDRGTGNPGELFFGEGSRLTVL.

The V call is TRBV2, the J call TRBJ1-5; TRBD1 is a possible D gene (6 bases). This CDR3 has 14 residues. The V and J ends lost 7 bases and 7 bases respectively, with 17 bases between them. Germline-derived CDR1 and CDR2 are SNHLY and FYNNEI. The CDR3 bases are TGTGCCAGCACCTATTCGGGACAAGGCCAGCCCCAGCATTTT. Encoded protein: CASTYSGQGQPQHF.

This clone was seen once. The CDR3, as DNA: TGTGCCATCAGTGATCAGGTTACCTACACCTTC. It specifies CAISDQVTYTF. The genes are TRBV10-3 and TRBJ1-2; no reliable D call. CDR3 length equals 11 residues. Trimming stripped 3 bases from V and 10 bases from J, with 9 bases between. Germline V gene sequence: CDR1 ENHRY, CDR2 SYGVKD.

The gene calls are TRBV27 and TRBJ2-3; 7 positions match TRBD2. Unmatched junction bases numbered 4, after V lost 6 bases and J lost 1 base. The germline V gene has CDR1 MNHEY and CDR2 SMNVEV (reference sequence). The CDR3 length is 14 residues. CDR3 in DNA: TGTGCCAGCAGCCGAGCGGGACGCACAGATACGCAGTATTTT. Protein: CASSRAGRTDTQYF.

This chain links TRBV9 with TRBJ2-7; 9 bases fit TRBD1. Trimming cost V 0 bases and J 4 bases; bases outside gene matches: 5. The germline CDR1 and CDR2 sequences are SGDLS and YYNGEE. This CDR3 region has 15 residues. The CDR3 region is CASSVAPGQGYEQYF. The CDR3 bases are TGTGCCAGCAGCGTAGCCCCGGGACAGGGATACGAGCAGTACTTC.

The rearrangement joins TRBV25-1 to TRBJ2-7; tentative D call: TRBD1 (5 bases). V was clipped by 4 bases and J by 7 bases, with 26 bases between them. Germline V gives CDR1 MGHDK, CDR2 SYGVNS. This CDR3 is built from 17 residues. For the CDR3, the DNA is TGTGCCAGCAGTGGACACATAGGGCTAGGGGTTCCGTGGGAGCAGTACTTC. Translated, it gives CASSGHIGLGVPWEQYF.

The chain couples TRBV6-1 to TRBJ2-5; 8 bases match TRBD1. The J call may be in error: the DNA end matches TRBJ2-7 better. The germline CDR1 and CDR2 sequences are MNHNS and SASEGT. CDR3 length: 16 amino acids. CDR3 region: CASSELEARGRYEQYF. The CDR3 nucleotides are TGTGCCAGCAGTGAATTGGAGGCCAGGGGGCGATACGAGCAGTACTTC.

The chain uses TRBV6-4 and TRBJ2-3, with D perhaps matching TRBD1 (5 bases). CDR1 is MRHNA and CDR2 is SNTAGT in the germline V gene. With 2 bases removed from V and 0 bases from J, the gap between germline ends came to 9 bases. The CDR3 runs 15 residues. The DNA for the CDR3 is TGTGCCAGCAGTGACGGAAAGGGGAGCACAGATACGCAGTATTTT. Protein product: CASSDGKGSTDTQYF.

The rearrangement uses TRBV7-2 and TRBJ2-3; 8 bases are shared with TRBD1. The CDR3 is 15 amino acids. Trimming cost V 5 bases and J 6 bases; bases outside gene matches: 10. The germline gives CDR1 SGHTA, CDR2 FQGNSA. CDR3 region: CASSTQGAHRDTQYF. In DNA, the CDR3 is TGTGCCAGCAGCACCCAGGGGGCGCATAGGGATACGCAGTATTTT.

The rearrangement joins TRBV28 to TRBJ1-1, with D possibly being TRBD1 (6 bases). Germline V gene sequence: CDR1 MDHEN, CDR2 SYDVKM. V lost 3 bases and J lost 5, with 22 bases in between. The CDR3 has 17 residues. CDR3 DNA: TGTGCCAGCAGTTTGGGCCCCAGGCGATGGGGGCGAACTGAAGCTTTCTTT. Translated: CASSLGPRRWGRTEAFF.

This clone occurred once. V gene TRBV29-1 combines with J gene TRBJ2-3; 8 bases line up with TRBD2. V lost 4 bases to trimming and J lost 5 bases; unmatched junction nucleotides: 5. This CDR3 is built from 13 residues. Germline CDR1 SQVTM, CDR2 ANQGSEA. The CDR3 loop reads CSVGFLAGDTQYF. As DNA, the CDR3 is TGCAGCGTTGGGTTCCTAGCGGGAGATACGCAGTATTTT.

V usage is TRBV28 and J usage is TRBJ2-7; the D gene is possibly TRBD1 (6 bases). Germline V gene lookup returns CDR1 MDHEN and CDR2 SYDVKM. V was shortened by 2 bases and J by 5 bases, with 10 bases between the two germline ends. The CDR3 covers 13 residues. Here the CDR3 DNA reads TGTGCCAGCAGTTTACTGGGGGCTAACGAGCAGTACTTC. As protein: CASSLLGANEQYF.